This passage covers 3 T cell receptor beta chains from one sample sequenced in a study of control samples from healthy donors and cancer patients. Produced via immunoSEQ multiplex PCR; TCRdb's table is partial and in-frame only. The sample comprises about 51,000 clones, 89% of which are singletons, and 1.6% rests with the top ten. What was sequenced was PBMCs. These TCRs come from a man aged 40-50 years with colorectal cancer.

In DNA, the CDR3 is TGTGCCAGTAGGCAGACAACGACAGGGCCCACTGAAGCTTTCTTT. Protein: CASRQTTTGPTEAFF. The chain combines TRBV7-2 with TRBJ1-1, with 7 bases fitting TRBD1. The CDR3 sequence is 15 residues long. V shed 9 bases, J shed 4 bases, and the junction held 14 bases outside the gene matches. CDR1 is SGHTA and CDR2 is FQGNSA in the germline V gene.

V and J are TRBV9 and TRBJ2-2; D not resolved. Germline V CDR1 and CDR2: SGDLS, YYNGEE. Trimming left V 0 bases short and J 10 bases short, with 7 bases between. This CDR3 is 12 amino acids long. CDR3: CASSVDGEELFF. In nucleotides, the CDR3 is TGTGCCAGCAGCGTAGATGGGGAGGAGCTGTTTTTT. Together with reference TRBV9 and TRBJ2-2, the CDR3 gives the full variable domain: DSGVTQTPKHLITATGQRVTLRCSPRSGDLSVYWYQQSLDQGLQFLIQYYNGEERAKGNILERFSAQQFPDLHSELNLSSLELGDSALYFCASSVDGEELFFGEGSRLTVL.

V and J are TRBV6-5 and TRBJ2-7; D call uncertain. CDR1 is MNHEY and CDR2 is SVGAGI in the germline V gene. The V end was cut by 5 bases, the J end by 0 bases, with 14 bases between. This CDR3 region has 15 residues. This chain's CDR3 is CASSSPGRNSYEQYF. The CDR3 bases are TGTGCCAGCAGTAGTCCAGGACGGAACTCCTACGAGCAGTACTTC.